Listed below are T cell receptor beta chains from one sample, sequenced in a study of regulatory T cells in long-lasting Graves disease. TCRdb passed the multiplex PCR reads through MiXCR, listing each CDR3 protein once. The sample records approximately 360,000 distinct CDR3 sequences, approximately 12% being singletons. This sample was also put to use in a study of T cells in Graves' hyperthyroidism and ophthalmopathy.

This material consisted of peripheral blood mononuclear cells (PBMCs), taken at new diagnosis, from a patient treated with antithyroid drugs. Every receptor here comes from a woman between 18 and 30 years old with Graves disease. The CDR3 runs from the conserved cysteine through the conserved F or W. Not every row has a clone size; where given, it reads once, few, many or a size class.

cdr3_aa | j_call | v_call | clone_size
CASSIRDIGQPPGQPQHF | TRBJ1-5 | TRBV19 | few
CASSLGTSINEQFF | TRBJ2-1 | TRBV11-2 | many
CATSRDVPNTEAFF | TRBJ1-1 | TRBV15 | -
CASSQIREGVETQYF | TRBJ2-5 | TRBV3-1 | many
CASTYRPTNTGELFF | TRBJ2-2 | TRBV12-3/TRBV12-4 | -
CAIAQGKGWAEAFF | TRBJ1-1 | TRBV10-3 | many
CASSWGQGGNEQFF | TRBJ2-1 | TRBV5-1 | many
CASSSPTPSGGTDTQYF | TRBJ2-3 | TRBV28 | many
CASSLLLGTRETQYF | TRBJ2-5 | TRBV3-1 | -
CASSPMRVLAGHTYEQYF | TRBJ2-7 | TRBV28 | many
CASGTGVWSGYTF | TRBJ1-2 | TRBV19 | few
CASSFRGGAGNEQFF | TRBJ2-1 | TRBV7-9 | -
CSVGVPRGGFSDTQYF | TRBJ2-3 | TRBV29-1 | -
CASGLPRGRTDTQYF | TRBJ2-3 | TRBV7-9 | -
CASWDRKLSNQPQHF | TRBJ1-5 | TRBV27 | few
CASSPYPWRGPTEAFF | TRBJ1-1 | TRBV7-7 | many
CASRAPGGDNEQFF | TRBJ2-1 | TRBV7-2 | many
CASRKSPYRRGTEAFF | TRBJ1-1 | TRBV6-2/TRBV6-3 | many
CASSSRGRNNEQFF | TRBJ2-1 | TRBV5-1 | many
CAWTGREQFTEAFF | TRBJ1-1 | TRBV30 | few
CASRPSGAGTDTQYF | TRBJ2-3 | TRBV27 | many
CASSGEVYGYTF | TRBJ1-2 | TRBV11-1 | many
CASKGLTVGYGYTF | TRBJ1-2 | TRBV2 | many
CASSPGDSLSTDTQYF | TRBJ2-3 | TRBV18 | many
CASSPRGGSNLSGANVLTF | TRBJ2-6 | TRBV18 | few
CSAREELDTEAFF | TRBJ1-1 | TRBV20-1 | many